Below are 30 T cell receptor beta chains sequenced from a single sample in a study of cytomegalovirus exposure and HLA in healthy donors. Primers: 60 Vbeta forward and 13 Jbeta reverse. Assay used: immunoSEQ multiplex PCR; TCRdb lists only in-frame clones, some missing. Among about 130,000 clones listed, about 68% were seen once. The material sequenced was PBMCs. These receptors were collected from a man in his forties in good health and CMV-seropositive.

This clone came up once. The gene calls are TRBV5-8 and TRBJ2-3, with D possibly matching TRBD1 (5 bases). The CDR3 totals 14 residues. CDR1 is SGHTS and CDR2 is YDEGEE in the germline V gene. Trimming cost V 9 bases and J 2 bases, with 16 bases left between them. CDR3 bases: TGTGCCACCCTCCCCAGGGTAGACACAGATACGCAGTATTTT. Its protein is CATLPRVDTDTQYF.

The chain's CDR3 is CASSEAHGFRGYTF. CDR3 coding DNA: TGTGCCAGCAGTGAAGCGCACGGGTTTCGTGGCTACACCTTC. The chain links TRBV6-1 to TRBJ1-2; D call uncertain. Trimming pared 0 bases from V and 7 bases from J, leaving 12 bases between. The length of the CDR3 is 14 residues. Germline CDR1 MNHNS, CDR2 SASEGT.

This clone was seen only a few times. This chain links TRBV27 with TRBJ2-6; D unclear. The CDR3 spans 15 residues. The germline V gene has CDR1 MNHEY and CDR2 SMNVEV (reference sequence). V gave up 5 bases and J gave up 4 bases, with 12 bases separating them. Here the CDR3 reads CASSKTAYGANVLTF. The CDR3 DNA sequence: TGTGCCAGCAGTAAAACTGCATACGGGGCCAACGTCCTGACTTTC.

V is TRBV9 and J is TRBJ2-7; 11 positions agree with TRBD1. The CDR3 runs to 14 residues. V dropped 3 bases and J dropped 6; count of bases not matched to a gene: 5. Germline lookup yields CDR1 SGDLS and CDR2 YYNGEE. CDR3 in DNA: TGTGCCAGCAGCGGAGGACAGGGGGCTCGCGAGCAGTACTTC. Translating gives CASSGGQGAREQYF.

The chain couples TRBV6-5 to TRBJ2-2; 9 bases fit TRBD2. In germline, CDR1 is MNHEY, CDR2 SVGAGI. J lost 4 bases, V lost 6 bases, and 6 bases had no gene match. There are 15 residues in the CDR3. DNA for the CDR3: TGTGCCAGCAGCCCGCGGGGGGGCCCCACCGGGGAGCTGTTTTTT. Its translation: CASSPRGGPTGELFF.

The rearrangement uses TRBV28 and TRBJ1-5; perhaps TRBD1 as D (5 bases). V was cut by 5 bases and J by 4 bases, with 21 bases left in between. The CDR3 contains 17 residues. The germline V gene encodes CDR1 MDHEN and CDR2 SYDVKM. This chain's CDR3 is CASSIASVAGSNQPQHF. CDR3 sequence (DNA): TGTGCCAGCAGTATAGCCTCCGTGGCAGGGTCAAATCAGCCCCAGCATTTT.

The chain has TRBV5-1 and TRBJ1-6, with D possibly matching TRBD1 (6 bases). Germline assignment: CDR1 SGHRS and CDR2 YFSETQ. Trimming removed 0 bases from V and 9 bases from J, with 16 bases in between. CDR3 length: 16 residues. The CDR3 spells CASSLVLGGGGSPLHF. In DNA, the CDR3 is TGCGCCAGCAGCTTGGTCTTGGGGGGCGGGGGTTCACCCCTCCACTTT.

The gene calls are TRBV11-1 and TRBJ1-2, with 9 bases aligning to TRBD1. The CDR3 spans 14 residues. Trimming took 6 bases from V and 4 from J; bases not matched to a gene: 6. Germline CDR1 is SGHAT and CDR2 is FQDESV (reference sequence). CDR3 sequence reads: CASSRTGVSYGYTF. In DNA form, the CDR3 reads TGTGCCAGCAGTCGGACAGGGGTTAGCTATGGCTACACCTTC.

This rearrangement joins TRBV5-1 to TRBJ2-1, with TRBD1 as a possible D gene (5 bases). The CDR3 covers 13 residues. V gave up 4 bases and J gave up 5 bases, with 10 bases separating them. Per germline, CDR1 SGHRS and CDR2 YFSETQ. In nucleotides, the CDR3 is TGCGCCAGCAGCATAGACAGAAACAATGAGCAGTTCTTC. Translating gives CASSIDRNNEQFF.

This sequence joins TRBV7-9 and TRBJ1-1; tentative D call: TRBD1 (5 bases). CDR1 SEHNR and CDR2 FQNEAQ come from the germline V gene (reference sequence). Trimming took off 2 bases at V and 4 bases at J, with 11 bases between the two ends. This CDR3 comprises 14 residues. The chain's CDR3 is CASSLQGIGTEAFF. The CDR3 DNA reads TGTGCCAGCAGCTTACAGGGCATCGGCACTGAAGCTTTCTTT.

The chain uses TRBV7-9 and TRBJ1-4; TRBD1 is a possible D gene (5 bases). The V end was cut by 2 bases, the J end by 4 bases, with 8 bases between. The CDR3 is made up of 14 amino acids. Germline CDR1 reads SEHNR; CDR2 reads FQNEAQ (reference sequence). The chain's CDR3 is CASSLQGYNEKLFF. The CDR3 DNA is TGTGCCAGCAGCTTACAGGGTTATAATGAAAAACTGTTTTTT.

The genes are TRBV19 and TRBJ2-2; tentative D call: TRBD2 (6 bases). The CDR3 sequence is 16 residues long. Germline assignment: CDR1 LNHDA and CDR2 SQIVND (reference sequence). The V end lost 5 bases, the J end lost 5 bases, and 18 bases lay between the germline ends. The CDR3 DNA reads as TGTGCCAGTAGTGGGACTCCGGTGGGGTCGACCGGGGAGCTGTTTTTT. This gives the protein CASSGTPVGSTGELFF.

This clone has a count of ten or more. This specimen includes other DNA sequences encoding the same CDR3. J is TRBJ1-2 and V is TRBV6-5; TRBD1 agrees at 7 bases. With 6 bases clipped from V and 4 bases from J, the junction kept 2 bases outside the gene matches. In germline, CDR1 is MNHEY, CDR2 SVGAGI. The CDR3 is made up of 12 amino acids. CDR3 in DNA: TGTGCCAGCAGCCGGGACAGCTATGGCTACACCTTC. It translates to CASSRDSYGYTF.

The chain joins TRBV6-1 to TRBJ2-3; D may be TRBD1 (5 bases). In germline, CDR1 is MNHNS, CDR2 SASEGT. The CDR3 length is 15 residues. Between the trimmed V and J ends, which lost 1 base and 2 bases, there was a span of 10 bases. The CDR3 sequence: CASSEVPGFTDTQYF. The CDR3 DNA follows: TGTGCCAGCAGTGAAGTCCCAGGGTTCACAGATACGCAGTATTTT.

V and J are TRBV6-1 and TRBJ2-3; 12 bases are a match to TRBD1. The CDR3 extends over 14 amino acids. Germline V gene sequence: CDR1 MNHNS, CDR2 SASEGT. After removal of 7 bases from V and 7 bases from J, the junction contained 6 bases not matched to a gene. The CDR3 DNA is TGTGCCAGCACCCCGGGACAGGGGGCACATACGCAGTATTTT. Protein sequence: CASTPGQGAHTQYF.

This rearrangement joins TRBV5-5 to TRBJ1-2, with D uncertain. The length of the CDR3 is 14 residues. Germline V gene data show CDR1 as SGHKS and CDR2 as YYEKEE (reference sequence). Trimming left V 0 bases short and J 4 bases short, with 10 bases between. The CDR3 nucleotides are TGTGCCAGCAGCTTGGGGGCAGGTACCTATGGCTACACCTTC. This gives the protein CASSLGAGTYGYTF.

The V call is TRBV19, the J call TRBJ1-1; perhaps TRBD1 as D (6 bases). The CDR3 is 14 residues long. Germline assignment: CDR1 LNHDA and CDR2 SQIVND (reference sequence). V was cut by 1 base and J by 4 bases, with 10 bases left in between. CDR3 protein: CASSIVLGATEAFF. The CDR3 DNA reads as TGTGCCAGTAGTATAGTCTTGGGGGCCACTGAAGCTTTCTTT.

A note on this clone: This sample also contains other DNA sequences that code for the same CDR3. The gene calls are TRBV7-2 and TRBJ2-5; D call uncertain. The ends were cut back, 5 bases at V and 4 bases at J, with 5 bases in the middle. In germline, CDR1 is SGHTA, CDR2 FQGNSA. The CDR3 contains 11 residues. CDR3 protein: CASSPRETQYF. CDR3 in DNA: TGTGCCAGCAGCCCCCGAGAGACCCAGTACTTC. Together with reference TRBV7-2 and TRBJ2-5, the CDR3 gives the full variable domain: GAGVSQSPSNKVTEKGKDVELRCDPISGHTALYWYRQSLGQGLEFLIYFQGNSAPDKSGLPSDRFSAERTGGSVSTLTIQRTQQEDSAVYLCASSPRETQYFGPGTRLLVL.

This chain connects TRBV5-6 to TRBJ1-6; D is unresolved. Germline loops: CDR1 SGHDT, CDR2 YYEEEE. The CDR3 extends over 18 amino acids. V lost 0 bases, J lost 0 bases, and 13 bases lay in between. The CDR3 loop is CASSLGGQTSSYNSPLHF. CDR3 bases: TGTGCCAGCAGCTTGGGAGGGCAGACGAGCTCCTATAATTCACCCCTCCACTTT.

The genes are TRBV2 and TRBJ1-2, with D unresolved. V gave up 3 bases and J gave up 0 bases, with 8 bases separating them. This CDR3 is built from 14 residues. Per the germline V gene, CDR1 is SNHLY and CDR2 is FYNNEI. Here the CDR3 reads CASSESVSNYGYTF. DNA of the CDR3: TGTGCCAGCAGTGAGTCGGTATCTAACTATGGCTACACCTTC.

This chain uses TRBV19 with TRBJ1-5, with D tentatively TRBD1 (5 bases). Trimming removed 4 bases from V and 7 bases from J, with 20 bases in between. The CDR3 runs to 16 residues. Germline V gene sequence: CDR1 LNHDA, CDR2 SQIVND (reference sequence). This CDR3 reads CASSTSPRGASQPQHF. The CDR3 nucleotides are TGTGCCAGTAGTACAAGTCCTAGGGGTGCCAGCCAGCCCCAGCATTTT.

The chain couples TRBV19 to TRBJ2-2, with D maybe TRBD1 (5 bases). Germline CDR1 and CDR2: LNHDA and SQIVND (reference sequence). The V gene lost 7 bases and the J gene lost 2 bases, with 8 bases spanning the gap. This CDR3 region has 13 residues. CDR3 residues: CASTDRNTGELFF. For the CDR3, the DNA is TGTGCCAGTACTGACAGAAACACCGGGGAGCTGTTTTTT.

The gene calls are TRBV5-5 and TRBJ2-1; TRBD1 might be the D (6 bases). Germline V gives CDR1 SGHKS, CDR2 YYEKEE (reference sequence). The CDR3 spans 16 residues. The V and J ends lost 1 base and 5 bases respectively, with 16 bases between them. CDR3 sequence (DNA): TGTGCCAGCAGCTTGAAAGGGGGTCCGTTGGACAATGAGCAGTTCTTC. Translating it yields CASSLKGGPLDNEQFF.

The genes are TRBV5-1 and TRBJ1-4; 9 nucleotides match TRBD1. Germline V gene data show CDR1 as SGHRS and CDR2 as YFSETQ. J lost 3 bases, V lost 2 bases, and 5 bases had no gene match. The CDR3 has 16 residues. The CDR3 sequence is CASSFGTGLSNEKLFF. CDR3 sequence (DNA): TGCGCCAGCAGCTTCGGGACAGGGCTTTCTAATGAAAAACTGTTTTTT.

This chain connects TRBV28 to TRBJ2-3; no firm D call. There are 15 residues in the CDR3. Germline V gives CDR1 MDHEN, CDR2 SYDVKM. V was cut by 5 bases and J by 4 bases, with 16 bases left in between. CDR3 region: CASSPLPTFPDTQYF. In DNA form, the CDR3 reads TGTGCCAGCAGTCCCCTCCCCACTTTTCCAGATACGCAGTATTTT.

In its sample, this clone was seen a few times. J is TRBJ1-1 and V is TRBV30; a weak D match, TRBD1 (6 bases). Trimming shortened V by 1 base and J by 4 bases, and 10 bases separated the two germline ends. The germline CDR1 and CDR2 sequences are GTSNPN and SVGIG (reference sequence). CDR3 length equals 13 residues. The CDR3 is CAWSDLGGTEAFF. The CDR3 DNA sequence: TGTGCCTGGAGTGACCTAGGGGGCACTGAAGCTTTCTTT.

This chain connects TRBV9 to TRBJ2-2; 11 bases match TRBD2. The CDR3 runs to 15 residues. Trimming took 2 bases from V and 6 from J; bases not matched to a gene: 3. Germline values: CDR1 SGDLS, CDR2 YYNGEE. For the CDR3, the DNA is TGTGCCAGCAGCGTTAGCGGGAGGGGGGCCGGGGAGCTGTTTTTT. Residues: CASSVSGRGAGELFF.

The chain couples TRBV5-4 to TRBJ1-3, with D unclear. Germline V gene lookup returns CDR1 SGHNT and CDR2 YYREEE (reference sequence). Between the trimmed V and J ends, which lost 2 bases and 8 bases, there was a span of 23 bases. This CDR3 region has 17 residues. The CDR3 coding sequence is TGTGCCAGCAGCTTACAAGACATGTTTGGTCTCCTACACACCATATATTTT. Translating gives CASSLQDMFGLLHTIYF.

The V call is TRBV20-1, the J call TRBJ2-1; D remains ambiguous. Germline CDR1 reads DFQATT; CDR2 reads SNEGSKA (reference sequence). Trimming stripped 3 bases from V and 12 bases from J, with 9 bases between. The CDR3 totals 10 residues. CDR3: CSARAQLQFF. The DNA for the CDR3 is TGCAGTGCTAGGGCACAATTGCAGTTCTTC.

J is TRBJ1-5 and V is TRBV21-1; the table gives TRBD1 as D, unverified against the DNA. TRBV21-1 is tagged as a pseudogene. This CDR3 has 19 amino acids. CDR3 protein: CASSKRPAGGPNSNQPQHF. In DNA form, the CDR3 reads TGTGCCAGCAGCAAAAGGCCGGCAGGGGGTCCTAATAGCAATCAGCCCCAGCATTTT.